Listed here are 2 T cell receptor beta chains from one sample, sequenced in a study of T cell responses to AZD1222 COVID-19 vaccine. Measured with immunoSEQ multiplex PCR; TCRdb has only the in-frame clones, and not every one. The sample carries 100,000 or so clones, around 89% recorded once. The sample here was peripheral blood, taken on day 0 of AZD1222 vaccination. These TCRs come from an adult in good health.

The chain employs TRBV2 and TRBJ1-2; D unresolved. The germline V gene has CDR1 SNHLY and CDR2 FYNNEI. The CDR3 has 15 residues. Trimming took 6 bases from V and 0 from J, leaving 14 bases between them. The CDR3 protein is CASRTPSRSNYGYTF. The CDR3 DNA reads TGTGCCAGCAGGACCCCGTCAAGATCTAACTATGGCTACACCTTC.

The chain has TRBV19 and TRBJ1-5; 10 positions match TRBD1. Germline CDR1 and CDR2: LNHDA and SQIVND (reference sequence). This CDR3 region has 18 residues. The V gene end was trimmed by 5 bases and the J gene end by 0 bases; junction bases not matched to a gene: 10. The CDR3 region has the DNA TGTGCCAGTAGTCCGGGACAGGGGTTTGGGTATAGCAATCAGCCCCAGCATTTT. It encodes CASSPGQGFGYSNQPQHF.